The clone carrying this TCR beta chain showed up just once. The record originates from a study of T cell responses to AZD1222 COVID-19 vaccine. CDR3 length: 15 residues. Losses at the gene ends were 6 bases for V and 4 bases for J; bases not matched to a gene: 9. CDR1 and CDR2 (germline): SNHLY, FYNNEI. TCRdb's table, derived via immunoSEQ multiplex PCR, lists solely in-frame clones and lacks some. The sample lists some 130,000 clones; 80% to 95% were seen once. V usage is TRBV2 and J usage is TRBJ2-1; 7 bases fit TRBD2. The starting material was peripheral blood, obtained 28 days after the second AZD1222 dose. The source of this sequence is an adult who received the AZD1222 COVID-19 vaccine. The chain's CDR3 is CASRDERDRYNEQFF. The CDR3 DNA follows: TGTGCCAGCAGGGACGAGCGGGATCGTTACAATGAGCAGTTCTTC.